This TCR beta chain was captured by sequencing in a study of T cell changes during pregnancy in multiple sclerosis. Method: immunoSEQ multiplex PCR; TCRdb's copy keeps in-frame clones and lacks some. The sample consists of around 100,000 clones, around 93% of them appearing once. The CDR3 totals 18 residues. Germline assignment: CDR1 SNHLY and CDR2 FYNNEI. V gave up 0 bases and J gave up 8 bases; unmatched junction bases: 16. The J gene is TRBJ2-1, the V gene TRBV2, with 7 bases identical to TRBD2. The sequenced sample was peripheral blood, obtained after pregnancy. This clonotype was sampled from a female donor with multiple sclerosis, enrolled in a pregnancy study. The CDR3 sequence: CASSEALRAGAAWDEQFF. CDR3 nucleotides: TGTGCCAGCAGTGAAGCGCTTCGTGCGGGAGCAGCTTGGGATGAGCAGTTCTTC.